This T cell receptor beta chain is from a study of response to subunit inactivated influenza vaccine. Germline-derived CDR1 and CDR2 are DFQATT and SNEGSKA (reference sequence). The CDR3 runs 14 residues. V was clipped by 3 bases and J by 5 bases; unmatched bases: 2. One entry per CDR3 protein results from TCRdb running MiXCR on the RT-PCR reads. This table has roughly 670,000 distinct CDR3 sequences, 11% to 15% appearing once. The source of this sequence is a man aged 45-65 years who received an inactivated influenza vaccine. The sequenced sample was PBMCs from blood, obtained approximately 15 days before vaccination. The chain carries TRBV20-1 and TRBJ2-1, with TRBD2 identical over 12 bases. Written as DNA, the CDR3 is TGCAGTGCTAGGGGGACTAGCGGGCACAATGAGCAGTTCTTC. This gives the protein CSARGTSGHNEQFF.